This T cell receptor (beta chain) appears in the sequencing data of a study of T cells in Graves' hyperthyroidism and ophthalmopathy. Using RNA transcripts as the source, TCR beta CDR3 regions were amplified. The HTBI primer set was used in a first-round RT-PCR of the TCR CDR3. Using its own MiXCR run on the multiplex PCR reads, TCRdb lists one record per CDR3 protein. The repertoire holds a few hundred thousand distinct CDR3 sequences, with 14% to 15% as singletons. The clonotype originates from a woman in her thirties with Graves' hyperthyroidism. The specimen was blood.

The CDR3 sequence: CASSTGTSAYEQYF. The CDR3 DNA reads as TGTGCCAGTTCCACCGGGACTAGCGCATACGAGCAGTACTTC. The chain combines TRBV19 with TRBJ2-7; 10 nucleotides align to TRBD2. In germline, CDR1 is LNHDA, CDR2 SQIVND (reference sequence). This CDR3 has 14 amino acids. After removal of 8 bases from V and 4 bases from J, the junction contained 8 bases not matched to a gene.